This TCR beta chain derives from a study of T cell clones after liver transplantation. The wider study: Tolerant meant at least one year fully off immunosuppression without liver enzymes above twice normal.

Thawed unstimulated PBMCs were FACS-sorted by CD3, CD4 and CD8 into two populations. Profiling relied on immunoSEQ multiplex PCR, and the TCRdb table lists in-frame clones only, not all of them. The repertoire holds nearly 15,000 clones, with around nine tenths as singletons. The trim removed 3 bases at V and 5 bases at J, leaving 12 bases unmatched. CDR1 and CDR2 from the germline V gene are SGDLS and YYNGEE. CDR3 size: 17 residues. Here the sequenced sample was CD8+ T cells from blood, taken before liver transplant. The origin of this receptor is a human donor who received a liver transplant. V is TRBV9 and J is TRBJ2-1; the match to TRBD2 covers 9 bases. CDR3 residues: CASSGLLAGEVHNEQFF. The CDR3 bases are TGTGCCAGCAGCGGCCTTTTAGCGGGAGAGGTCCACAATGAGCAGTTCTTC.